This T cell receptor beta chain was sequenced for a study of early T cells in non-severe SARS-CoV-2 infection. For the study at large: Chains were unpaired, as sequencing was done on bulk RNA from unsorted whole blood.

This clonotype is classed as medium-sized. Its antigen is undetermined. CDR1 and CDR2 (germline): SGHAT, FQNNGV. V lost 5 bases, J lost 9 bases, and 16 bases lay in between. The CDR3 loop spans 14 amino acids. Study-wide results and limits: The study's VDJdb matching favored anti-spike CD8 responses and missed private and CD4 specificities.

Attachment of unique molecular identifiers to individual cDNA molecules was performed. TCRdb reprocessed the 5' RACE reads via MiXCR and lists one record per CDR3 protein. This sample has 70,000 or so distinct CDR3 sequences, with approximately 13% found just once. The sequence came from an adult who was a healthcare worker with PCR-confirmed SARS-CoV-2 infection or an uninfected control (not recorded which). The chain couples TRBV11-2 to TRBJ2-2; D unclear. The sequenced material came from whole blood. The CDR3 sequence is CASSPMEPPRELFF. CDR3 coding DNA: TGTGCCAGCAGCCCGATGGAACCCCCGCGGGAGCTGTTTTTT.